A single sample gave rise to the 2 T cell receptor beta chains below, sequenced in a study of T-cell reconstitution after alpha-beta-depleted transplantation in children (dated by TCRdb to 2015 to 2016). Preparation of the library involved PCR. TCRdb records Illumina HiSeq 2500 as the sequencer. Molecular barcoding was employed in the preparation of TCR libraries, with unique molecular identifiers being used to normalize TCRbeta repertoire quantification. TCRdb took the public reads, trimmed them with fastp at Q25, ran MiXCR for clone calling and kept in-frame beta chains. Here each entry gathers all rows of one CDR3 protein and keeps the most common genes and DNA. This sample has about 400,000 distinct CDR3 sequences in its table, and approximately 12% of those were observed once. The top ten hold about 4.5% of the sample. Sequences were derived from PBMCs, sampled from the stem cell graft. All receptors come from a human donor who donated a stem cell graft to a child with Fanconi anemia.

The chain employs TRBV4-3 and TRBJ2-3, with 13 bases lining up with TRBD2. V lost 3 bases and J lost 3; bases outside the gene matches: 6. The length of the CDR3 is 17 residues. Germline assignment: CDR1 LGHNA and CDR2 YSLEER. The CDR3 region is CASSQKLAGGPTDTQYF. Written as DNA, the CDR3 is TGCGCCAGCAGCCAGAAACTAGCGGGGGGGCCGACAGATACGCAGTATTTT.

This clonotype came up many times. The chain uses TRBV29-1 and TRBJ2-1; D is possibly TRBD2 (7 bases). This CDR3 region has 12 residues. The germline V gene has CDR1 SQVTM and CDR2 ANQGSEA. V dropped 0 bases and J dropped 15 bases, with 15 bases sitting between them. CDR3 sequence reads: CSVEDEGGRTFF. CDR3 nucleotides: TGCAGCGTTGAAGATGAGGGGGGGCGCACGTTCTTC.